The 14 T cell receptor beta chains below come from one sample, sequenced in a study of cytotoxic CD8 clonotypes in ibrutinib-treated CLL. Clones were sequenced by immunoSEQ multiplex PCR, and TCRdb holds only the in-frame ones, with some missing. This table has hundreds of thousands of clones, roughly 85% appearing once. The sample was PBMCs, taken before ibrutinib treatment. The receptor source for this set is a human donor with chronic lymphocytic leukemia.

This clone was found a few times. The chain uses TRBV25-1 and TRBJ2-1, with 8 bases that match TRBD1. CDR1 and CDR2 (germline): MGHDK, SYGVNS. The ends lost 1 base at V and 7 bases at J; junction bases unmatched: 6. The CDR3 has 15 amino acids. The CDR3 bases are TGTGCCAGCAGTGAATCGACAGGGGCCTGGAATGAGCAGTTCTTC. Protein product: CASSESTGAWNEQFF.

The chain employs TRBV5-5 and TRBJ2-7; TRBD1 might be the D (6 bases). This CDR3 contains 12 residues. CDR1 and CDR2 from the germline V gene are SGHKS and YYEKEE (reference sequence). Trimming pared 4 bases from V and 4 bases from J, leaving 9 bases between. The chain's CDR3 is CASSPRGYEQYF. The CDR3, as DNA: TGTGCCAGCAGCCCCAGGGGTTACGAGCAGTACTTC. Based on the CDR3 plus reference TRBV5-5 and TRBJ2-7, the full variable domain is DAGVTQSPTHLIKTRGQQVTLRCSPISGHKSVSWYQQVLGQGPQFIFQYYEKEERGRGNFPDRFSARQFPNYSSELNVNALLLGDSALYLCASSPRGYEQYFGPGTRLTVT.

The chain has TRBV19 and TRBJ2-6; possibly TRBD1 for D (6 bases). V was trimmed by 9 bases and J by 4 bases, leaving 22 bases between them. CDR1 is LNHDA and CDR2 is SQIVND in the germline V gene (reference sequence). This CDR3 has 17 amino acids. Here the CDR3 DNA reads TGTGCCAGGCAAGGGGGACCCCCCTCTGGAGGGGCCAACGTCCTGACTTTC. Its translation is CARQGGPPSGGANVLTF.

This chain links TRBV10-1 with TRBJ2-7, with 8 bases matching TRBD1. There are 13 residues in the CDR3. The junction had 4 bases not matched to a gene; V was cut back by 8 bases and J by 1 base. CDR1 is WNHNN and CDR2 is SYGVQD in the germline V gene (reference sequence). CDR3: CASRQGLSYEQYF. The CDR3 nucleotides are TGCGCCAGCCGACAGGGGCTTTCCTACGAGCAGTACTTC.

A note on this clone: This sample also contains other DNA sequences that code for the same CDR3. V is TRBV6-5 and J is TRBJ1-5, with 8 bases identical to TRBD1. CDR3 size: 13 residues. Germline-derived CDR1 and CDR2 are MNHEY and SVGAGI. J gave up 4 bases and V 6 bases, and 2 bases lay outside the gene matches. The CDR3 reads CASRRTGNQPQHF. CDR3 bases: TGTGCCAGCAGAAGGACAGGGAATCAGCCCCAGCATTTT.

With respect to this clone: Other DNA variants within this sample encode the same CDR3. The rearrangement joins TRBV5-1 to TRBJ2-7; D call uncertain. The germline V gene encodes CDR1 SGHRS and CDR2 YFSETQ. V was cut by 0 bases and J by 6 bases, with 7 bases left in between. The CDR3 contains 12 residues. In nucleotides, the CDR3 is TGCGCCAGCAGCTTGGGAGGTAGCGAGCAGTACTTC. It encodes CASSLGGSEQYF.

This chain links TRBV7-8 with TRBJ1-4; D not resolved. CDR3 length: 14 residues. Germline CDR1 and CDR2: SGHVS and FQNEAQ. The V end was cut by 6 bases, the J end by 12 bases, with 20 bases between. The DNA for the CDR3 is TGTGCCAGCAGTGCCCCGGTAGAGGTTGGAGAACTGTTTTTT. It encodes CASSAPVEVGELFF.

The rearrangement uses TRBV28 and TRBJ2-1; 9 nucleotides match TRBD1. The CDR3 totals 15 residues. The germline V gene has CDR1 MDHEN and CDR2 SYDVKM. V trimming: 5 bases; J trimming: 4 bases; junction bases outside the gene matches: 6. The CDR3 spells CASSLRDRVYNEQFF. DNA of the CDR3: TGTGCCAGCAGTCTCCGGGACAGGGTTTACAATGAGCAGTTCTTC.

The V and J genes are TRBV2 and TRBJ2-4, with D uncertain. V lost 4 bases, J lost 8 bases, and 9 bases lay in between. The germline gives CDR1 SNHLY, CDR2 FYNNEI. The CDR3 is 12 amino acids. The chain's CDR3 is CASSVDGDIQYF. The DNA for the CDR3 is TGTGCCAGCAGTGTGGACGGTGACATTCAGTACTTC.

This sequence joins TRBV4-3 and TRBJ2-2; no clear D gene. V shed 4 bases and J shed 6 bases, with 18 bases lying between them. The germline CDR1 and CDR2 sequences are LGHNA and YSLEER. This CDR3 spans 16 amino acids. CDR3 sequence: CASSPQPINRAGELFF. The CDR3 region has the DNA TGCGCCAGCAGCCCCCAACCAATTAATAGGGCCGGGGAGCTGTTTTTT.

This clone has just one count. This rearrangement joins TRBV4-3 to TRBJ2-3; D gene unclear. The germline V gene has CDR1 LGHNA and CDR2 YSLEER. CDR3 length: 15 amino acids. V lost 2 bases to trimming and J lost 5 bases, with 14 bases between them. Here the CDR3 DNA reads TGCGCCAGCAGCCAAACACTTAGGCTGGTAGATACGCAGTATTTT. Residues: CASSQTLRLVDTQYF.

The rearrangement joins TRBV15 to TRBJ2-5; 7 positions match TRBD1. J lost 5 bases, V lost 2 bases, and 5 bases had no gene match. Germline-derived CDR1 and CDR2 are LNHNV and YYDKDF (reference sequence). This CDR3 region has 14 residues. The CDR3 region has the DNA TGTGCCACCAGCAGAAAACAGGGGCCGGAGACCCAGTACTTC. It codes for CATSRKQGPETQYF. Full variable domain (rest looked up from reference TRBV15 and TRBJ2-5): DAMVIQNPRYQVTQFGKPVTLSCSQTLNHNVMYWYQQKSSQAPKLLFHYYDKDFNNEADTPDNFQSRRPNTSFCFLDIRSPGLGDTAMYLCATSRKQGPETQYFGPGTRLLVL.

The chain combines TRBV7-2 with TRBJ1-4; 8 bases agree with TRBD1. The trim removed 2 bases at V and 6 bases at J, leaving 5 bases unmatched. Germline CDR1 is SGHTA and CDR2 is FQGNSA. The CDR3 has 15 amino acids. The CDR3 loop is CASSLTGGLYEKLFF. The CDR3 DNA reads as TGTGCCAGCAGCTTAACAGGGGGGCTATATGAAAAACTGTTTTTT.

The rearrangement uses TRBV29-1 and TRBJ2-3; 7 nucleotides align to TRBD2. The CDR3 extends over 15 amino acids. Germline CDR1 SQVTM, CDR2 ANQGSEA. V lost 6 bases and J lost 4; bases outside the gene matches: 13. The CDR3 nucleotides read TGCAGCGTCGGAAGGACTAGGATGGGTCCAGATACGCAGTATTTT. Amino acids: CSVGRTRMGPDTQYF.